This T cell receptor (beta chain) was captured by sequencing in a study of a mutant IDH1 vaccine in newly diagnosed glioma. Overall study context: There were roughly 62% males and around 38% females among treated patients, whose mean age was about 38 years. Earlier treatment was radiotherapy, temozolomide, or both, with most getting both.

Time point noted: baseline, week 1 (first vaccination visit). Sample treatment: pre-vaccination baseline after standard-of-care therapy. This clone has more than one count but fewer than ten. The antigen is undetermined. Study conclusions and caveats: Of all patients, 93.3% showed vaccine-induced immune responses.

With 0 bases removed from V and 5 bases from J, the gap between germline ends came to 6 bases. The CDR3 is 13 amino acids. Germline-derived CDR1 and CDR2 are SGDLS and YYNGEE. Libraries were prepared by immunoSEQ multiplex PCR; TCRdb keeps only in-frame clonotypes and omits some of them. The table records some 100,000 clones, about four fifths of them present only once. The rearrangement joins TRBV9 to TRBJ1-5, with D perhaps TRBD1 (5 bases). The source material was PBMCs, sampled from a glioma patient treated with radiotherapy, temozolomide or both. This sequence originates from a woman aged 45-59 years with glioma. CDR3 in DNA: TGTGCCAGCAGCGTAGGGGGGTATCAGCCCCAGCATTTT. Residues: CASSVGGYQPQHF.